Below, 25 T cell receptor beta chains from the same sample are listed, as sequenced in a study of T cell repertoires in cytomegalovirus infection (dated by TCRdb to between 2018 and 2021). TCRdb shows the sequencer as Illumina HiSeq 1500. TCRdb reprocessing: public reads trimmed at Q25 with fastp, clones called with MiXCR, in-frame beta chains kept. Rows are combined by CDR3 protein, so each entry shows the most common genes and DNA. The sample table holds about 890,000 distinct CDR3 sequences, of which roughly 30% were seen once. The ten top clones hold 11% to 15% of the sample. The treatment or condition label corresponds to: in vitro stimulation with specific CMV peptide epitopes to enrich CMV-specific T cells. What these receptors recognize is not known. The sequencing here drew on cultured CD8+ T cells from PBMCs, taken from culture after CMV antigen stimulation. The source of these receptors is a human donor in good health (CMV status not recorded). Some clones in this sample may be carry-over from other donors' samples.

V gene TRBV7-6 combines with J gene TRBJ1-1; D gene uncertain. The CDR3 totals 15 residues. CDR1 SGHVS and CDR2 FNYEAQ come from the germline V gene. V was trimmed by 1 base and J by 4 bases, leaving 13 bases between them. The CDR3 reads CASSLEGWGGTEAFF. For the CDR3, the DNA is TGTGCCAGCAGCTTAGAGGGCTGGGGAGGCACTGAAGCTTTCTTT.

This clonotype has only a few counts. The V call is TRBV7-6, the J call TRBJ2-1, with TRBD2 matching over 10 bases. V was clipped by 6 bases and J by 0 bases; unmatched bases: 14. This CDR3 has 19 residues. Germline CDR1 and CDR2: SGHVS and FNYEAQ. The DNA for the CDR3 is TGTGCCAGCAGTCAAACTCTGGGAACTAGCGGGGTCTCCTACAATGAGCAGTTCTTC. Residues: CASSQTLGTSGVSYNEQFF.

The V and J genes are TRBV13 and TRBJ2-5, with D perhaps TRBD2 (6 bases). Trimming left V 5 bases short and J 5 bases short, with 15 bases between. This CDR3 is 14 amino acids long. Germline CDR1 PRHDT, CDR2 FYEKMQ (reference sequence). The CDR3 DNA sequence: TGTGCCAGCAGCGCGCGGGGAAGCGGTGAGACCCAGTACTTC. This encodes CASSARGSGETQYF.

This rearrangement joins TRBV7-9 to TRBJ1-1, with D possibly TRBD1 on 6 matching bases. The CDR3 consists of 13 residues. The V end was cut by 5 bases, the J end by 4 bases, with 11 bases between. Per the germline V gene, CDR1 is SEHNR and CDR2 is FQNEAQ (reference sequence). CDR3 region: CASSRTVGTEAFF. DNA for the CDR3: TGTGCCAGCAGCCGGACAGTGGGCACTGAAGCTTTCTTT.

The genes are TRBV6-2 or TRBV6-3 and TRBJ2-5; 9 nucleotides line up with TRBD2. CDR3 size: 18 residues. V dropped 8 bases and J dropped 2; count of bases not matched to a gene: 18. CDR1 MNHEY and CDR2 SVGEGT come from the germline V gene. For the CDR3, the DNA is TGTGCCAGCGTAATAAACGGCCTGCTGCGGGGGGGACAAGAGACCCAGTACTTC. Protein product: CASVINGLLRGGQETQYF.

The rearrangement links TRBV19 to TRBJ2-7; no reliable D call. The length of the CDR3 is 13 residues. Trimming pared 8 bases from V and 1 base from J, leaving 12 bases between. The germline gives CDR1 LNHDA, CDR2 SQIVND (reference sequence). CDR3 nucleotide sequence: TGTGCCAGTGCGCTGAGAACTTCCTACGAGCAGTACTTC. Residues: CASALRTSYEQYF.

This clonotype was seen only a few times. The chain carries TRBV6-5 and TRBJ1-6; a weak D match, TRBD1 (6 bases). The CDR3 totals 14 residues. The germline V and J ends were trimmed by 6 bases and 4 bases, with 10 bases remaining between them. Germline V lookup: CDR1 MNHEY, CDR2 SVGAGI. CDR3 nucleotides: TGTGCCAGCAGGCAGGGGCCTTATAATTCACCCCTCCACTTT. It codes for CASRQGPYNSPLHF.

The V and J genes are TRBV6-6 and TRBJ1-2; unclear D gene. CDR1 and CDR2 (germline): MNHNY, SVGAGI (reference sequence). V was trimmed by 4 bases and J by 8 bases, leaving 14 bases between them. The length of the CDR3 is 13 residues. The chain's CDR3 is CASSFKYGKGYTF. DNA for the CDR3: TGTGCCAGCAGTTTCAAGTACGGGAAGGGCTACACCTTC.

V gene TRBV11-2 combines with J gene TRBJ1-4, with D possibly matching TRBD1 (6 bases). The V end lost 4 bases, the J end lost 7 bases, and 16 bases lay between the germline ends. This CDR3 has 15 amino acids. CDR1 and CDR2 from the germline V gene are SGHAT and FQNNGV. The CDR3 here is CASSSPAGVGEKLFF. The CDR3 region has the DNA TGTGCCAGCAGCTCCCCGGCAGGGGTTGGTGAAAAACTGTTTTTT.

The CDR3 protein is CASSLSGNTYEQFF. The CDR3 DNA reads as TGTGCCAGCAGCTTATCGGGGAATACATATGAGCAGTTCTTC. This chain links TRBV11-2 with TRBJ2-1; TRBD2 might be the D (5 bases). Trimming left V 2 bases short and J 8 bases short, with 13 bases between. CDR1 is SGHAT and CDR2 is FQNNGV in the germline V gene. This CDR3 has 14 amino acids. The variable domain in full, completed from reference TRBV11-2 and TRBJ2-1, reads EAGVAQSPRYKIIEKRQSVAFWCNPISGHATLYWYQQILGQGPKLLIQFQNNGVVDDSQLPKDRFSAERLKGVDSTLKIQPAKLEDSAVYLCASSLSGNTYEQFFGPGTRLTVL.

This clonotype was recorded only once. The rearrangement joins TRBV13 to TRBJ1-2; D is undetermined. The V gene lost 0 bases and the J gene lost 3 bases, with 8 bases spanning the gap. Germline CDR1 PRHDT, CDR2 FYEKMQ (reference sequence). The CDR3 covers 14 residues. CDR3 sequence reads: CASSLGQNYYGYTF. The CDR3 DNA reads TGTGCCAGCAGCTTAGGCCAAAATTACTATGGCTACACCTTC.

This clonotype was seen a few times. The CDR3 reads CASSQGGFSGANVLTF. CDR3 in DNA: TGTGCCAGCAGCCAAGGGGGGTTCTCTGGGGCCAACGTCCTGACTTTC. This chain links TRBV4-2 with TRBJ2-6, with D perhaps given as TRBD1 or TRBD2 (5 bases each). The CDR3 runs to 16 residues. The germline CDR1 and CDR2 sequences are LGHNA and YNFKEQ. Trimming stripped 1 base from V and 0 bases from J, with 7 bases between.

This clonotype turned up a few times. The chain employs TRBV12-3 or TRBV12-4 and TRBJ1-2; D is ambiguous. The V end was cut by 4 bases, the J end by 6 bases, with 18 bases between. This CDR3 contains 15 residues. CDR3 residues: CASSYTEAALNGYTF. CDR3 in DNA: TGTGCCAGCAGTTACACGGAGGCCGCGTTAAATGGCTACACCTTC.

V gene TRBV27 combines with J gene TRBJ2-1; the D is unclear. The CDR3 runs to 13 residues. CDR1 is MNHEY and CDR2 is SMNVEV in the germline V gene (reference sequence). V gave up 0 bases and J gave up 5 bases, with 5 bases separating them. CDR3 sequence (DNA): TGTGCCAGCAGTTTATCGTTGGACAATGAGCAGTTCTTC. Protein sequence: CASSLSLDNEQFF.

A few counts support this clonotype. V gene TRBV4-1 combines with J gene TRBJ2-1, with TRBD2 matching 8 bases. Germline V gene sequence: CDR1 MGHRA, CDR2 YSYEKL. V lost 3 bases, J lost 7 bases, and 8 bases stayed unmatched. There are 15 residues in the CDR3. CDR3 sequence reads: CASSHPGLGPNEQFF. CDR3 sequence (DNA): TGCGCCAGCAGCCACCCGGGACTAGGGCCGAATGAGCAGTTCTTC.

This clonotype was found a few times. The V and J genes are TRBV6-1 and TRBJ2-1, with 11 nucleotides matching TRBD1. CDR3 size: 15 residues. Germline V gives CDR1 MNHNS, CDR2 SASEGT. Losses at the gene ends were 5 bases for V and 10 bases for J; bases not matched to a gene: 10. The CDR3: CASSPRDRGSEEQFF. The CDR3, as DNA: TGTGCCAGCAGTCCCCGGGACAGGGGGTCGGAGGAGCAGTTCTTC.

The chain carries TRBV6-6 and TRBJ2-2; perhaps D is TRBD1 or TRBD2 (7 bases each). This CDR3 is 17 amino acids long. CDR1 is MNHNY, CDR2 SVGAGI, per germline (reference sequence). The germline V and J ends were trimmed by 4 bases and 3 bases, with 18 bases remaining between them. The CDR3 here is CASSSFRQGGYTGELFF. Here the CDR3 DNA reads TGTGCCAGCAGTTCTTTCAGACAGGGAGGGTACACCGGGGAGCTGTTTTTT.

This chain uses TRBV19 with TRBJ1-2; D is unresolved. Trimming stripped 3 bases from V and 8 bases from J, with 13 bases between. The CDR3 length is 13 residues. Germline V gene data show CDR1 as LNHDA and CDR2 as SQIVND (reference sequence). The CDR3 bases are TGTGCCAGTAGTATTCCCTCCGGTCGGGGCTACACCTTC. It yields the protein CASSIPSGRGYTF.

This clonotype was counted between two and nine times. V is TRBV27 and J is TRBJ2-7; 11 nucleotides match TRBD2. CDR1 MNHEY and CDR2 SMNVEV come from the germline V gene (reference sequence). Trimming cost V 1 base and J 5 bases; bases outside gene matches: 4. This CDR3 contains 15 residues. The CDR3 region is CASSLWVAGGNEQYF. For the CDR3, the DNA is TGTGCCAGCAGTTTATGGGTAGCGGGGGGGAACGAGCAGTACTTC.

This clonotype showed up just a few times. This chain connects TRBV12-3 or TRBV12-4 to TRBJ2-2; tentatively, D is TRBD1 (6 bases). The germline V and J ends were trimmed by 7 bases and 7 bases, with 25 bases remaining between them. There are 17 residues in the CDR3. DNA for the CDR3: TGTGCCAGCACTTTGGCAGGGACACTAGAGTATGGCGGGGAGCTGTTTTTT. This encodes CASTLAGTLEYGGELFF.

The chain combines TRBV5-4 with TRBJ2-1; D tentatively fits TRBD1 or TRBD2 (5 bases each). V was cut by 5 bases and J by 9 bases, with 15 bases left in between. CDR1 and CDR2 from the germline V gene are SGHNT and YYREEE (reference sequence). The CDR3 sequence is 13 residues long. CDR3 sequence (DNA): TGTGCCAGCAGAGTGGAGGCCCAGGGTGAGCAGTTCTTC. The encoded protein is CASRVEAQGEQFF. The variable domain in full, completed from reference TRBV5-4 and TRBJ2-1, reads ETGVTQSPTHLIKTRGQQVTLRCSSQSGHNTVSWYQQALGQGPQFIFQYYREEENGRGNFPPRFSGLQFPNYSSELNVNALELDDSALYLCASRVEAQGEQFFGPGTRLTVL.

This chain links TRBV12-5 with TRBJ1-1, with D unresolved. In germline, CDR1 is LGHNT, CDR2 FRNRAP. The CDR3 length is 12 residues. Trimming stripped 4 bases from V and 10 bases from J, with 13 bases between. The CDR3 DNA follows: TGTGCTAGTGGTTGGCCGGGAGGAGGAGCTTTCTTT. This translates into CASGWPGGGAFF.

The genes are TRBV27 and TRBJ1-4, with a weak D call TRBD1 (5 bases). Trimming took off 4 bases at V and 2 bases at J, with 11 bases between the two ends. The length of the CDR3 is 15 residues. The V gene's germline CDR1 is MNHEY and CDR2 SMNVEV (reference sequence). The CDR3 sequence: CASSSTASTNEKLFF. The CDR3 DNA reads TGTGCCAGCAGTTCGACAGCTTCCACTAATGAAAAACTGTTTTTT.

This clonotype was observed a handful of times. The J gene is TRBJ2-1, the V gene TRBV20-1; D perhaps matches TRBD1 (6 bases). CDR3 length: 17 residues. V was clipped by 1 base and J by 4 bases, with 20 bases between them. Germline CDR1 reads DFQATT; CDR2 reads SNEGSKA (reference sequence). CDR3 amino acids: CSARGVGAASLYNEQFF. Here the CDR3 DNA reads TGCAGTGCTAGAGGCGTGGGGGCAGCCAGTTTGTACAATGAGCAGTTCTTC.

This sequence joins TRBV27 and TRBJ1-2; D is possibly TRBD1 (5 bases). Germline V lookup: CDR1 MNHEY, CDR2 SMNVEV (reference sequence). Trimming removed 8 bases at V and 0 bases at J, with 10 bases between. This CDR3 is built from 13 residues. The CDR3 DNA reads as TGTGCCAGCGGGGGTTTAGCTAACTATGGCTACACCTTC. Amino acids: CASGGLANYGYTF.